This TCR beta chain derives from a study of shared clonotypes between healthy human individuals. Notes on the study in general: Naive CD4 clonotype sharing across a few donors was 5% to 6%.

In its sample, this clone was seen a few times. As yet, its antigen is unknown. Within Nashville, Tennessee resided all donors, each a Caucasian adult. Researchers partitioned CD4+ cells into CD45RA+ naive and CD45RA-negative memory subsets. Assay runs were performed at deep level. The assay was immunoSEQ multiplex PCR, and TCRdb's table has in-frame clones only and misses some. The profile shows 2 million to 3 million clones, roughly 93% of them singletons. The V end lost 5 bases, the J end lost 5 bases, and 11 bases lay between the germline ends. CDR1 is SGHRS and CDR2 is YFSETQ in the germline V gene. The CDR3 runs 13 residues.

The sequenced material came from naive CD4+ T cells from PBMCs. Subset of the sample: CD45RA+ positively selected. The sequence derives from a young man in good health. Some clones in this sample may be carry-over from other donors' samples. The chain combines TRBV5-1 with TRBJ2-1, with D tentatively TRBD1 (6 bases). CDR3 amino acids: CASSPGADNEQFF. CDR3 bases: TGCGCCAGCAGTCCAGGGGCCGACAATGAGCAGTTCTTC. The entire variable domain, with the rest obtained from reference TRBV5-1 and TRBJ2-1, is as follows: KAGVTQTPRYLIKTRGQQVTLSCSPISGHRSVSWYQQTPGQGLQFLFEYFSETQRNKGNFPGRFSGRQFSNSRSEMNVSTLELGDSALYLCASSPGADNEQFFGPGTRLTVL.